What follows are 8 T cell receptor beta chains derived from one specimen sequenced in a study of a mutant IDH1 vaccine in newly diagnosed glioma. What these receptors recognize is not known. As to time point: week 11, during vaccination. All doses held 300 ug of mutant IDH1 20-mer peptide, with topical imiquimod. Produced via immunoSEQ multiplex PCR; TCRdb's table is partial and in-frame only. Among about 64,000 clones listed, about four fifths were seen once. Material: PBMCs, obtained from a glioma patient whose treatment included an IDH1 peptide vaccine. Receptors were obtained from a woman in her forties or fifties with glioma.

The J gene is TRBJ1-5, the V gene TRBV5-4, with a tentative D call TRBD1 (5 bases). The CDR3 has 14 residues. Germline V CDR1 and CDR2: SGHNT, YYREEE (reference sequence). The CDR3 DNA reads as TGTGCTACTACTACGGGGGTAGGGGACCAGCCCCAGCATTTT. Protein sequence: CATTTGVGDQPQHF.

Here the CDR3 reads CASSLTGENTEAFF. The CDR3 nucleotides are TGCGCCAGCAGCCTCACAGGGGAGAACACTGAAGCTTTCTTT. The V and J genes are TRBV5-1 and TRBJ1-1, with TRBD1 identical over 7 bases. The germline V gene encodes CDR1 SGHRS and CDR2 YFSETQ. This CDR3 is built from 14 residues. V was clipped by 4 bases and J by 1 base; unmatched bases: 4.

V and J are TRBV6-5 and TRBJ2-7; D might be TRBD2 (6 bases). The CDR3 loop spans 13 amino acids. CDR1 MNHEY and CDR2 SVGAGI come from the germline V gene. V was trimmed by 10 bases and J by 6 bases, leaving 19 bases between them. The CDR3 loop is CANSGRGGGEQYF. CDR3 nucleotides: TGTGCCAACTCGGGCCGGGGAGGAGGCGAGCAGTACTTC.

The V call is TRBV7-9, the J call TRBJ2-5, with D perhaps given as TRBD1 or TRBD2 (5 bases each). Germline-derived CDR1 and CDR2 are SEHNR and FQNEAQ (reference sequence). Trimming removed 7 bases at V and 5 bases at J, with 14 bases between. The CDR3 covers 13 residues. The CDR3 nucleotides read TGTGCCAGCACCATTTCTGGGGGTGAGACCCAGTACTTC. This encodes CASTISGGETQYF.

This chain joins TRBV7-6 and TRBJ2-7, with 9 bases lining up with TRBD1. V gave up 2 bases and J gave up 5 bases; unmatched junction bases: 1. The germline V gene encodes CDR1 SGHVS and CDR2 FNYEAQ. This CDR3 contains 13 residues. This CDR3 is CASSLTGGDEQYF. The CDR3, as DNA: TGTGCCAGCAGCTTAACAGGGGGCGACGAGCAGTACTTC.

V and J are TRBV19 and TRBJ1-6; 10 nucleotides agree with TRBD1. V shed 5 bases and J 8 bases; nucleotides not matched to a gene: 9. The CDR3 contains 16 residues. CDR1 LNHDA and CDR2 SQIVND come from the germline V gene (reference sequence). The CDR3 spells CASSPRQGASDSPLHF. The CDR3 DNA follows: TGTGCCAGTAGTCCACGACAGGGGGCCTCCGATTCACCCCTCCACTTT.

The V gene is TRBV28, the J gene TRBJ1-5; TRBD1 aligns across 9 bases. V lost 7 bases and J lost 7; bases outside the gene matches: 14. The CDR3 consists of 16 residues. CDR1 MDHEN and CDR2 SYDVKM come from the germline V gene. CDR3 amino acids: CASTLGQGRRGQPQHF. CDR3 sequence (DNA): TGTGCCAGCACCTTGGGACAGGGACGGAGGGGACAGCCCCAGCATTTT.

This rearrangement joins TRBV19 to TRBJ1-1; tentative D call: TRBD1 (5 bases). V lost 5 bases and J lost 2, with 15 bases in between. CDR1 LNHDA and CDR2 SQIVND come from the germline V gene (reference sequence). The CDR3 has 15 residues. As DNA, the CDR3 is TGTGCCAGTAGTCCAACCTCCACAGGAAACACTGAAGCTTTCTTT. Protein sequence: CASSPTSTGNTEAFF.